This TCR beta chain was observed in a study of OX40 agonist ivuxolimab in advanced cancers. The investigators sampled blood at baseline, at cycle 4 day 1, and at cycle 7 day 1. Study-wide results and caveats: There were, on average, more expanded clones in CD8+ T cells than in CD4+. Partial responders treated at 0.1-3.0 mg/kg exhibited clonal expansion among the lowest measured. The authors did not determine the antigen specificity of the expanded peripheral T cells.

This CDR3 contains 15 residues. V was clipped by 10 bases and J by 5 bases, with 22 bases between them. CDR1 is MNHNS and CDR2 is SASEGT in the germline V gene. Sequencing was performed with immunoSEQ multiplex PCR; in TCRdb, only in-frame clones are kept and a portion is missing. The sample contains about 73,000 clones, 88% of which appear only once. Details on this clone: Antigen: not known.

This TCR came from an adult with an advanced solid tumor such as melanoma, head and neck, liver or kidney cancer. This sample comprised CD4+ or CD8+ T cells sorted from blood, obtained in a trial of the OX40 agonist ivuxolimab. The chain uses TRBV6-1 and TRBJ2-3; tentatively, D is TRBD1 (6 bases). CDR3 nucleotides: TGTGCCATTTCGAACTGGGGGCCCCGAGGAGATACGCAGTATTTT. This encodes CAISNWGPRGDTQYF.